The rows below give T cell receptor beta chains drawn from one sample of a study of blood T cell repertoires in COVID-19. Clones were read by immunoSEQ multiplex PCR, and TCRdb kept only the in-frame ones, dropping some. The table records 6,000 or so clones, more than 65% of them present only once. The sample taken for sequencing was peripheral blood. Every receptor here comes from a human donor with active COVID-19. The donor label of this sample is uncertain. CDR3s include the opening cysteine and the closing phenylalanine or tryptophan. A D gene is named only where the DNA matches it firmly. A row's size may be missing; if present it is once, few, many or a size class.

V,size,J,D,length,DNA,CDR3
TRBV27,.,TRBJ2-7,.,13,TGTGCCAGCAGGAAGGGAGGTCCCTTCGAGCAGTACTTC,CASRKGGPFEQYF
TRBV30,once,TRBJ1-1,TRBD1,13,TGTGCCTGGAGATATGACAGGGAGACTGAAGCTTTCTTT,CAWRYDRETEAFF
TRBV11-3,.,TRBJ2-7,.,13,TGTGCCAGCAGCCTTGGACAGAAATACGAGCAGTACTTC,CASSLGQKYEQYF
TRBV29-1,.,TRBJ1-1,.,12,TGCAGCGTATGGGCCCTGGAGGGGGAAGCTTTCTTT,CSVWALEGEAFF
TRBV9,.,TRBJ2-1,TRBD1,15,TGTGCCAGCAGCGTAGCCCTGACAGGGGGCGGTGAGCAGTTCTTC,CASSVALTGGGEQFF
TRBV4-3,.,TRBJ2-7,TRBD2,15,TGCGCCAGCAGCCGGGCTCGGGGGGGCGAGTACGAGCAGTACTTC,CASSRARGGEYEQYF
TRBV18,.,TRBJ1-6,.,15,TGTGCCAGCTCACGAGCGACAGGTGCACACTCACCCCTCCACTTT,CASSRATGAHSPLHF
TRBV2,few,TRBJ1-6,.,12,TGTGCCAGCAGTGATACGGTTTCACCCCTCCACTTT,CASSDTVSPLHF
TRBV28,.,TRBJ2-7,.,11,TGTGCCAGCCGACAGTCCTACGAGCAGTACTTC,CASRQSYEQYF
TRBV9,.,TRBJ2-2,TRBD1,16,TGTGCCAGCAGCAAAAGGGACAGACTTAACACCGGGGAGCTGTTTTTT,CASSKRDRLNTGELFF
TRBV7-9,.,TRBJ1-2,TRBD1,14,TGTGCCAGCAGTTATACTTCCGGGACAGCTGGCTACACCTTC,CASSYTSGTAGYTF
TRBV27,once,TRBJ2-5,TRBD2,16,TGTGCCAGCAGTCAAGCGGGAGGGCCGTGGGCAGAGACCCAGTACTTC,CASSQAGGPWAETQYF